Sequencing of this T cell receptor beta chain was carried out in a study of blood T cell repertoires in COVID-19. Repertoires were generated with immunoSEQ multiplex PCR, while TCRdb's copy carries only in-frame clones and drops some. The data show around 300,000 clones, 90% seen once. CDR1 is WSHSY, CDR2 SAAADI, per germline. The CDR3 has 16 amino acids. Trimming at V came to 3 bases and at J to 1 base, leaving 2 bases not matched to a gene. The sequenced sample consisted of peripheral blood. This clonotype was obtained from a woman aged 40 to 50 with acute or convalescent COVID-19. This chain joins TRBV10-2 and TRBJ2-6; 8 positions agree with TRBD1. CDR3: CASSDQGASGANVLTF. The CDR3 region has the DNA TGCGCCAGCAGTGACCAGGGGGCGTCTGGGGCCAACGTCCTGACTTTC.